This T cell receptor beta chain was profiled in a study of blood T cell repertoires in COVID-19. Across the study: From T cells, B-cell-depleted T cells, or PBMCs came the material, which was cDNA or gDNA.

The repertoire was sequenced with immunoSEQ multiplex PCR; TCRdb's copy has only in-frame clones and lacks some. The repertoire holds tens of thousands of clones, with 80% to 95% as singletons. V shed 4 bases and J 4 bases; nucleotides not matched to a gene: 7. Germline CDR1 SGHRS, CDR2 YFSETQ. The CDR3 runs to 15 residues. This receptor was identified in a man aged 65-85 years with active COVID-19. The rearrangement links TRBV5-1 to TRBJ2-7, with TRBD2 matching over 11 bases. The sequencing sample was made of peripheral blood. The CDR3 sequence: CASSKSGLAVYEQYF. As DNA, the CDR3 is TGCGCCAGCAGCAAATCGGGACTAGCGGTATACGAGCAGTACTTC. Supplemented by reference TRBV5-1 and TRBJ2-7, the full variable domain reads KAGVTQTPRYLIKTRGQQVTLSCSPISGHRSVSWYQQTPGQGLQFLFEYFSETQRNKGNFPGRFSGRQFSNSRSEMNVSTLELGDSALYLCASSKSGLAVYEQYFGPGTRLTVT.